Reported below is one T cell receptor beta chain. Resolution of symptoms, clearance, or two negative PCRs was present in recovered Cohort 3 donors. The V end lost 2 bases, the J end lost 6 bases, and 16 bases lay between the germline ends. Germline V gene lookup returns CDR1 SGHDN and CDR2 FVKESK. The CDR3 is 16 amino acids. This sample was taken from a study of blood T cell repertoires in COVID-19. Background on the study: The United States, Italy and Spain were the sources of the acute and convalescent COVID-19 samples.

Some clones are missing from TCRdb's copy, which holds only in-frame ones; the method was immunoSEQ multiplex PCR. The data show over 250,000 clones, approximately 90% seen once. The rearrangement joins TRBV14 to TRBJ2-2; possibly TRBD2 for D (6 bases). The sample comprised PBMCs or T cells enriched from blood (not recorded which). The sequence was collected from a man aged 40-49 years who had recovered from COVID-19. The CDR3 is CASSQQGGLAAGELFF. CDR3 nucleotides: TGTGCCAGCAGCCAACAAGGCGGCTTAGCGGCCGGGGAGCTGTTTTTT. Using reference TRBV14 and TRBJ2-2 for the parts outside the CDR3, the full variable domain is EAGVTQFPSHSVIEKGQTVTLRCDPISGHDNLYWYRRVMGKEIKFLLHFVKESKQDESGMPNNRFLAERTGGTYSTLKVQPAELEDSGVYFCASSQQGGLAAGELFFGEGSRLTVL.